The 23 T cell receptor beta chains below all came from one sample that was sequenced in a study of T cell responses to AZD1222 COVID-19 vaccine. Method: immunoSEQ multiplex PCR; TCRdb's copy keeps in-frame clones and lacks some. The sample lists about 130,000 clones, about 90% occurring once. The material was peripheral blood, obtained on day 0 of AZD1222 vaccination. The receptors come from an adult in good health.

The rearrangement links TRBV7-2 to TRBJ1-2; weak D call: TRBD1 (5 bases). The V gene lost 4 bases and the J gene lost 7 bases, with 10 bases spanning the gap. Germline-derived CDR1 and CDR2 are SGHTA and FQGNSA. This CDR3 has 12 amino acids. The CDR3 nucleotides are TGTGCCAGCAGCTCGATACAGGTTGGCTACACCTTC. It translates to CASSSIQVGYTF.

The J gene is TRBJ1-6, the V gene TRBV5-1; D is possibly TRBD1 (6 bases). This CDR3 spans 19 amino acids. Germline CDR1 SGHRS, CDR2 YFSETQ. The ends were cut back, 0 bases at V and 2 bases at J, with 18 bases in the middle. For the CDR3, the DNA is TGCGCCAGCAGCTTGGCCGGGTCCTACAGGGTCACCTATAATTCACCCCTCCACTTT. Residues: CASSLAGSYRVTYNSPLHF. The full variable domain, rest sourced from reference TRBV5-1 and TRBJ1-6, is KAGVTQTPRYLIKTRGQQVTLSCSPISGHRSVSWYQQTPGQGLQFLFEYFSETQRNKGNFPGRFSGRQFSNSRSEMNVSTLELGDSALYLCASSLAGSYRVTYNSPLHFGNGTRLTVT.

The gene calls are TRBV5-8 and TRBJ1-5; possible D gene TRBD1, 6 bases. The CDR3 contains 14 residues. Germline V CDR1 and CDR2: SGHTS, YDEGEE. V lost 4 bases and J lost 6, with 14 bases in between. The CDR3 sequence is CASSGYRVGQPQHF. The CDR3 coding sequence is TGTGCCAGCAGCGGGTACAGGGTGGGTCAGCCCCAGCATTTT.

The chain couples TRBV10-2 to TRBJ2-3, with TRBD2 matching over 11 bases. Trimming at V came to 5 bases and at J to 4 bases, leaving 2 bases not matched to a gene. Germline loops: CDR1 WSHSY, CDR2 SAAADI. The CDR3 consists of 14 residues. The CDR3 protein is CASSLAGGSDTQYF. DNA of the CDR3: TGCGCCAGCAGTTTAGCGGGGGGGTCAGATACGCAGTATTTT.

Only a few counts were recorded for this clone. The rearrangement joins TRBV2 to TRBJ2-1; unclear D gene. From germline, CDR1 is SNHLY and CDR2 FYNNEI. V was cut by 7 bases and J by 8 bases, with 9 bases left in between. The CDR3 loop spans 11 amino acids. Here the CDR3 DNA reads TGTGCCAGCACGGCTATCTATGAGCAGTTCTTC. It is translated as CASTAIYEQFF.

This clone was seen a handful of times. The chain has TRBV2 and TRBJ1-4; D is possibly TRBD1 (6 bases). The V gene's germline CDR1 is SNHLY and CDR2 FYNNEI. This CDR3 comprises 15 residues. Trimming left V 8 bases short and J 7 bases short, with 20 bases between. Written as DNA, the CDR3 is TGTGCCAGCGGGGGAACAGGGAACCTCCCTGAAAAACTGTTTTTT. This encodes CASGGTGNLPEKLFF.

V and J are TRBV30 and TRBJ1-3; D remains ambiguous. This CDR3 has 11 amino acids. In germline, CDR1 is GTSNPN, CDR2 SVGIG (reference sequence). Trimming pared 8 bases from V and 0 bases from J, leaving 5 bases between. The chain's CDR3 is CARGSGNTIYF. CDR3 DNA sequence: TGTGCCCGGGGCTCTGGAAACACCATATATTTT.

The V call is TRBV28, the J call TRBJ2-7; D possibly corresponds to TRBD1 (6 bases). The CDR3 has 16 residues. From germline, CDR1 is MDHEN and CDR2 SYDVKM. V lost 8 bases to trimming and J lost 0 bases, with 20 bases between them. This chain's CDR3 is CASGIPGHRHSYEQYF. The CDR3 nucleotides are TGTGCCAGCGGAATACCGGGACATCGGCACTCCTACGAGCAGTACTTC. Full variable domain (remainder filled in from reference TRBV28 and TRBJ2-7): DVKVTQSSRYLVKRTGEKVFLECVQDMDHENMFWYRQDPGLGLRLIYFSYDVKMKEKGDIPEGYSVSREKKERFSLILESASTNQTSMYLCASGIPGHRHSYEQYFGPGTRLTVT.

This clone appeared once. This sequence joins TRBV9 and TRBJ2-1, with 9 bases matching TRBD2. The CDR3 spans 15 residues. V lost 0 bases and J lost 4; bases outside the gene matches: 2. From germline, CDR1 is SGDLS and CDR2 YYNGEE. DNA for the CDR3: TGTGCCAGCAGCGTAGGCGGGGGGGGATACAATGAGCAGTTCTTC. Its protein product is CASSVGGGGYNEQFF.

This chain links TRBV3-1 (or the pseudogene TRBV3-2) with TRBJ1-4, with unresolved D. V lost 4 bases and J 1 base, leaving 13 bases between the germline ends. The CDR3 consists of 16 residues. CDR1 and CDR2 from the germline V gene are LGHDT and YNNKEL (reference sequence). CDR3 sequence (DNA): TGTGCCAGCAGCCCTCGAATCCCGGGAACTAATGAAAAACTGTTTTTT. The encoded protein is CASSPRIPGTNEKLFF.

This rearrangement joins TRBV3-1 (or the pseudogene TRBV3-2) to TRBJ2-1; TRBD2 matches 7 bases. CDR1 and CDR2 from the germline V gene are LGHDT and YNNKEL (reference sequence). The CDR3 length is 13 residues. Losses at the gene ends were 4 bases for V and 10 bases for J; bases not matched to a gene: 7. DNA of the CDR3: TGTGCCAGCAGCCTGGGAGGGGATGGGGAGCAGTTCTTC. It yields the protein CASSLGGDGEQFF.

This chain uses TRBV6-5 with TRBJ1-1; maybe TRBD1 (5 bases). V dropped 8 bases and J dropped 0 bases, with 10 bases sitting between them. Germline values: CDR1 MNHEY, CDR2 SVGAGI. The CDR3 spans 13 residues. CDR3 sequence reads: CASCLGVNTEAFF. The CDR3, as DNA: TGTGCCAGCTGCCTGGGGGTGAACACTGAAGCTTTCTTT.

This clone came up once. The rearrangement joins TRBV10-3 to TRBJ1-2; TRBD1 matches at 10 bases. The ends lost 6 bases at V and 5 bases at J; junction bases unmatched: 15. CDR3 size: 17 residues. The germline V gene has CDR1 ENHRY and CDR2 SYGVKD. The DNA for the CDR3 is TGTGCCATCAGGACCGGGACAGGGGTAGGTCCTCCTTATGGCTACACCTTC. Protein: CAIRTGTGVGPPYGYTF.

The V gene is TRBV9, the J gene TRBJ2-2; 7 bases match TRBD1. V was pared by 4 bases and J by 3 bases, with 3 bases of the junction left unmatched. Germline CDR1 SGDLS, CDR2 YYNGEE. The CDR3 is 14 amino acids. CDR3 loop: CASSRDSYTGELFF. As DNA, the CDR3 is TGTGCCAGCAGCCGGGACAGCTACACCGGGGAGCTGTTTTTT.

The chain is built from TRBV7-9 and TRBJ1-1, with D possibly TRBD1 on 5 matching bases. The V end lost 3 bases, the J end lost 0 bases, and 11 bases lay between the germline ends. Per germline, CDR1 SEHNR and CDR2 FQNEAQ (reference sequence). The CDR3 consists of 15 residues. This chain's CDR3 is CASSLRQGMNTEAFF. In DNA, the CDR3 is TGTGCCAGCAGCTTGCGGCAGGGCATGAACACTGAAGCTTTCTTT.

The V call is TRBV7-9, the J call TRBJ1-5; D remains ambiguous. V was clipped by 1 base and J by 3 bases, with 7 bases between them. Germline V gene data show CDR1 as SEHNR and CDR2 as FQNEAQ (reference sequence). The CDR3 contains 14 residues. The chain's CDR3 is CASSLEGANQPQHF. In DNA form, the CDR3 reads TGTGCCAGCAGCTTAGAGGGTGCCAATCAGCCCCAGCATTTT. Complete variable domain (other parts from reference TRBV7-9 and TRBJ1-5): DTGVSQNPRHKITKRGQNVTFRCDPISEHNRLYWYRQTLGQGPEFLTYFQNEAQLEKSRLLSDRFSAERPKGSFSTLEIQRTEQGDSAMYLCASSLEGANQPQHFGDGTRLSIL.

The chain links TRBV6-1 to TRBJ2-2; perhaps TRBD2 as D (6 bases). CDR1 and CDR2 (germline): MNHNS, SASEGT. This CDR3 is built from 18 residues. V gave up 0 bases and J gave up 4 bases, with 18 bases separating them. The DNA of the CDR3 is TGTGCCAGCAGTGAAGCGGTACGCCCAGGGCGGGGCACCGGGGAGCTGTTTTTT. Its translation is CASSEAVRPGRGTGELFF.

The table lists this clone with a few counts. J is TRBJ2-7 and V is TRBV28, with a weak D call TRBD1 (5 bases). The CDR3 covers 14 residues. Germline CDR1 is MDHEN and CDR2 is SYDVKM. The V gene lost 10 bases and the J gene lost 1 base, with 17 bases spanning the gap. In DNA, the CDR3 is TGTGCCATAGGGCCCATCCAGGGTTCCTACGAGCAGTACTTC. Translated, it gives CAIGPIQGSYEQYF.

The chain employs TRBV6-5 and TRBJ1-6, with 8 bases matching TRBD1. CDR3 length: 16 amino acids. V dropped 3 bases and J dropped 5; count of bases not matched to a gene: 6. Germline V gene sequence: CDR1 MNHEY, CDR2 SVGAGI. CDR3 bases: TGTGCCAGCAGTTATTTATCGACAGGGGATAATTCACCCCTCCACTTT. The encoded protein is CASSYLSTGDNSPLHF.

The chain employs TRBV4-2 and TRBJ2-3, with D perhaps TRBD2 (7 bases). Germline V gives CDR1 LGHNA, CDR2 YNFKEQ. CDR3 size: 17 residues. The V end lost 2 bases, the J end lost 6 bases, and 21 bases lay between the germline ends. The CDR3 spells CASSQKGGGDPTDTQYF. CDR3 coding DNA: TGTGCCAGCAGCCAAAAAGGAGGGGGGGACCCCACGGATACGCAGTATTTT.

CDR3 in amino acids: CASSIGPDRVIDGYTF. Written as DNA, the CDR3 is TGTGCCAGCAGCATAGGCCCGGACAGGGTAATCGATGGCTACACCTTC. V and J are TRBV7-3 and TRBJ1-2; 8 bases line up with TRBD1. After removal of 5 bases from V and 6 bases from J, the junction contained 14 bases not matched to a gene. This CDR3 is built from 16 residues. Per the germline V gene, CDR1 is SGHTA and CDR2 is FQGTGA.

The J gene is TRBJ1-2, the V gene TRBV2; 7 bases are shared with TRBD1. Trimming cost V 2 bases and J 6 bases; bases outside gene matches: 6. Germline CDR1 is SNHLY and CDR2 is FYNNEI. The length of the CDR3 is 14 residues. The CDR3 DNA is TGTGCCAGCAGTGAACTTGGGCAGGGGGATGGCTACACCTTC. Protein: CASSELGQGDGYTF.

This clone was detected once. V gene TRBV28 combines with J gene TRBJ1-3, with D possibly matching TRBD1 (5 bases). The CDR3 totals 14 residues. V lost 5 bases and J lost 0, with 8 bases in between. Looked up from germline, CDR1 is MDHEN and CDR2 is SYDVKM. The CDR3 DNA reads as TGTGCCAGCAGTATACAGGTCTCTGGAAACACCATATATTTT. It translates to CASSIQVSGNTIYF. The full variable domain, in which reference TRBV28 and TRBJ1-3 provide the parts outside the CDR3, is DVKVTQSSRYLVKRTGEKVFLECVQDMDHENMFWYRQDPGLGLRLIYFSYDVKMKEKGDIPEGYSVSREKKERFSLILESASTNQTSMYLCASSIQVSGNTIYFGEGSWLTVV.